This T cell receptor (beta chain) was identified in a study of memory B cells and T cells in multiple sclerosis. CFSE-dim autoproliferating and CFSE-high non-proliferating T cells from unstimulated culture were sequenced separately. Replicate wells were pooled after six to eight days of stimulus-free culture of fewer than 65 million CFSE-labeled PBMCs. CFSE at 0.45 to 0.55 uM labeled the PBMCs, which were then cultured unstimulated. Measured with immunoSEQ multiplex PCR; TCRdb has only the in-frame clones, and not every one. The profile covers some 49,000 clones, with over 70% appearing a single time and around 1.1% taken by the ten largest. Broader study findings: Compartments had unequal clone-set sizes, affecting shared clonotype counts.

V shed 3 bases, J shed 5 bases, and the junction held 4 bases outside the gene matches. CDR3 length: 13 residues. CDR1 is SGDLS, CDR2 YYNGEE, per germline. Turning to this clone: The antigen is not known.

The sequencing input was PBMCs from blood kept in culture. The TCR originated in a human donor with multiple sclerosis. The V call is TRBV9, the J call TRBJ1-1, with TRBD1 matching over 7 bases. The CDR3, as DNA: TGTGCCAGCAGCGCCAGGGGGAGGACTGAAGCTTTCTTT. Its translation: CASSARGRTEAFF. Drawing the rest from reference TRBV9 and TRBJ1-1, the complete variable domain is DSGVTQTPKHLITATGQRVTLRCSPRSGDLSVYWYQQSLDQGLQFLIQYYNGEERAKGNILERFSAQQFPDLHSELNLSSLELGDSALYFCASSARGRTEAFFGQGTRLTVV.